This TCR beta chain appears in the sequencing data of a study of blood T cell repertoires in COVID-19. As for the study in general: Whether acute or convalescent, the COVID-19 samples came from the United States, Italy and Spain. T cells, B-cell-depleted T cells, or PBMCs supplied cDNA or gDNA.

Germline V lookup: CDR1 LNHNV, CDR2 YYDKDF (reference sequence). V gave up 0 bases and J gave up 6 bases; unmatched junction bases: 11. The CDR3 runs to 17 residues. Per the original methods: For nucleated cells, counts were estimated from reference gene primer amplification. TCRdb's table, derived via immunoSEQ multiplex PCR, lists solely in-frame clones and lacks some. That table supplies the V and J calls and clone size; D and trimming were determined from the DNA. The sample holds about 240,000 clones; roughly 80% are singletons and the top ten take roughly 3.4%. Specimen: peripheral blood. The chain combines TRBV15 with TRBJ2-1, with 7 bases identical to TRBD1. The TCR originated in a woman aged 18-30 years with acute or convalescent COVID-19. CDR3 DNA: TGTGCCACCAGCAGAGATCAGGAACAGGGGATAATCAATGAGCAGTTCTTC. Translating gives CATSRDQEQGIINEQFF.